The 2 T cell receptor beta chains reported below all come from one sample, sequenced in a study of T cell responses to AZD1222 COVID-19 vaccine. Produced via immunoSEQ multiplex PCR; TCRdb's table is partial and in-frame only. The sample shows tens of thousands of clones, 80% to 90% of them seen only once. The sample was peripheral blood, taken 28 days after the second AZD1222 dose. The receptors were sampled from an adult who received the AZD1222 COVID-19 vaccine.

The gene calls are TRBV6-5 and TRBJ2-3; D gene ambiguous. V lost 7 bases and J 2 bases, leaving 16 bases between the germline ends. The germline V gene has CDR1 MNHEY and CDR2 SVGAGI. The CDR3 loop spans 15 amino acids. CDR3 sequence reads: CASTRMDGPTDTQYF. In nucleotides, the CDR3 is TGTGCCAGCACCCGGATGGACGGTCCCACAGATACGCAGTATTTT.

This clone was counted once. J is TRBJ1-1 and V is TRBV10-3, with TRBD1 matching over 7 bases. The CDR3 runs to 14 residues. CDR1 is ENHRY, CDR2 SYGVKD, per germline. The V gene end was trimmed by 1 base and the J gene end by 3 bases; junction bases not matched to a gene: 2. The CDR3 is CAISEFTGDTEAFF. As DNA, the CDR3 is TGTGCCATCAGTGAGTTTACAGGGGACACTGAAGCTTTCTTT.